Following are 7 T cell receptor beta chains from one sample sequenced in a study of OX40 agonist ivuxolimab in advanced cancers. Libraries were built with the immunoSEQ multiplex PCR assay. TCRdb provides this immuneACCESS table in a form limited to in-frame rearrangements. Some clones are lacking; in checked studies, under half of them reflect an unresolved V gene, and why the rest are absent is not known. Within this sample are about 73,000 clones, with 80% to 95% of them counted one time only. Clones ranked in the top ten supply roughly 0.54% of the sample. Sequenced material: CD4+ or CD8+ T cells sorted from blood, taken in a trial of the OX40 agonist ivuxolimab. The receptors were sampled from an adult with an advanced solid tumor such as melanoma, head and neck, liver or kidney cancer.

The genes are TRBV19 and TRBJ2-4, with TRBD2 matching over 7 bases. The V segment lost 1 base and the J segment 1 base; nucleotides outside the gene matches: 4. Germline lookup yields CDR1 LNHDA and CDR2 SQIVND (reference sequence). The CDR3 totals 16 residues. The CDR3 DNA reads as TGTGCCAGTAGTATAGGCGGGGGAAGGGCCAAAAACATTCAGTACTTC. Protein product: CASSIGGGRAKNIQYF.

A single count supports this clone. The chain combines TRBV11-2 with TRBJ2-1, with D uncertain. V dropped 0 bases and J dropped 15 bases, with 15 bases sitting between them. This CDR3 is built from 13 residues. Germline values: CDR1 SGHAT, CDR2 FQNNGV. The DNA of the CDR3 is TGTGCCAGCAGCTTAGAACGGCTGGACCGCAGGTTCTTC. Protein product: CASSLERLDRRFF.

J is TRBJ2-1 and V is TRBV9; the D gene is possibly TRBD2 (5 bases). The CDR3 is 16 amino acids. V lost 3 bases, J lost 3 bases, and 16 bases lay in between. The V gene's germline CDR1 is SGDLS and CDR2 YYNGEE. The chain's CDR3 is CASSAILAYRYNEQFF. CDR3 DNA sequence: TGTGCCAGCAGCGCAATCCTAGCTTACCGCTACAATGAGCAGTTCTTC.

The chain is built from TRBV30 and TRBJ1-3, with a possible D match to TRBD1 (6 bases). Deletions cut 0 bases from V and 3 bases from J, with 12 bases between. CDR3 length: 15 amino acids. CDR1 is GTSNPN, CDR2 SVGIG, per germline (reference sequence). The CDR3: CAWSVLRGVGNTIYF. CDR3 coding DNA: TGTGCCTGGAGTGTACTAAGGGGGGTTGGAAACACCATATATTTT.

The chain combines TRBV18 with TRBJ2-1; D is possibly TRBD2 (6 bases). The CDR3 runs 17 residues. V gave up 5 bases and J gave up 0 bases, with 17 bases separating them. Per the germline V gene, CDR1 is KGHSH and CDR2 is LQKENI. CDR3 DNA sequence: TGTGCCAGCTCAACTGGGGATGGGGGGAGCTCCTACAATGAGCAGTTCTTC. This sequence encodes CASSTGDGGSSYNEQFF.

The gene calls are TRBV27 and TRBJ2-1; 14 bases match TRBD2. CDR1 is MNHEY, CDR2 SMNVEV, per germline (reference sequence). CDR3 length equals 17 residues. Trimming took 5 bases from V and 6 from J; bases not matched to a gene: 9. This CDR3 reads CASSPPPGTSGSNEQFF. CDR3 sequence (DNA): TGTGCCAGCAGTCCGCCCCCCGGGACTAGCGGGAGCAATGAGCAGTTCTTC.

For this clone: Within the sample, other DNA sequences also encode this same CDR3. This chain uses TRBV28 with TRBJ1-1, with D unclear. CDR1 MDHEN and CDR2 SYDVKM come from the germline V gene. The CDR3 extends over 12 amino acids. V gave up 3 bases and J gave up 1 base, with 3 bases separating them. CDR3 coding DNA: TGTGCCAGCAGTTTGCAGAACACTGAAGCTTTCTTT. It translates to CASSLQNTEAFF.